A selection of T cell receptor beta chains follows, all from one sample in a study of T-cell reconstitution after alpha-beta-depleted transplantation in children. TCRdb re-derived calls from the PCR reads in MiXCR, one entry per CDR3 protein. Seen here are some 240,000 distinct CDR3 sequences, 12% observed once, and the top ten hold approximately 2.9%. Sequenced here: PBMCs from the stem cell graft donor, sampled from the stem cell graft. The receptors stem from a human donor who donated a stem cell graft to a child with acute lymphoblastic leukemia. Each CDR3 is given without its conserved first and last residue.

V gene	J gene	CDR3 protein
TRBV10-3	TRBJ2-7	AISESRDRTYEQY
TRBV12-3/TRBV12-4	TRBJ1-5	ASSPGQVYQPQH
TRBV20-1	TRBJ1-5	SARRGRTQPQH
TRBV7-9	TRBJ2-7	ASSWTGNEQY
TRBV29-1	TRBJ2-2	SVYSVRASGPAGELF
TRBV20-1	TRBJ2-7	SARDGLSYEQY
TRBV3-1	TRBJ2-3	ASSQVVLDTDTQY
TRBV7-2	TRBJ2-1	ASSLAGVGVYNEQF
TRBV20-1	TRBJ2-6	SARVSGQGTSGANVLT
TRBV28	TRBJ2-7	ASSFARGNEQY
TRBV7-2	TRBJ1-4	ASSPDRGSEKLF
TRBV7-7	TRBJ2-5	ASSFSGGDTVETQY
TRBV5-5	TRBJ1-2	ASSLGTAYGYT
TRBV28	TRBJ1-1	ASRYRSIPEAF
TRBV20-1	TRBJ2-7	SARHTAGTSGRSTYEQY
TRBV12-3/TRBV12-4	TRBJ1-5	ASSLASGLNQPQH
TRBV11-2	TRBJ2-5	ASSLRWEQGERQETQY
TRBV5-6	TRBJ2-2	ASSARTSGRSGELF
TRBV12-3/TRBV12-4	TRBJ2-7	ASSDISYEQY
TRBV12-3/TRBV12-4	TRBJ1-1	ASRSTEQGPEAF
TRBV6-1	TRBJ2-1	ASTLRPENEQF
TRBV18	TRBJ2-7	ASSTVTYEQY
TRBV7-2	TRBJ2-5	ASSGKPGTGGLETQY
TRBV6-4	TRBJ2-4	ATRGRGGGIQY
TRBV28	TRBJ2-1	ASRLSGTSSYNEQF
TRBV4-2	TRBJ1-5	ASSWAGKVQPQH
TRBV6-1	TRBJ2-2	ASREDLTGELF
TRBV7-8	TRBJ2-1	ASSLGREQF
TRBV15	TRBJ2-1	ATSRDWGPGNEQF
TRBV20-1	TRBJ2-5	SARPPGQGGETQY
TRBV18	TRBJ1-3	ASSPWGLAGNTIY
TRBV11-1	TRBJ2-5	ASSLRVRETQY
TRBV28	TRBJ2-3	SSSLSSTDTQY
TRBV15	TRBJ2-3	ATSRDIDTQY
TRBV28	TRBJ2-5	ASSSPTGEETQY
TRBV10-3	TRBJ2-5	AISERNQGETQY
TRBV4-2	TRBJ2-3	ASSQYDASTDTQY
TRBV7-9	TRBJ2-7	ASSSGAGQIYEQY
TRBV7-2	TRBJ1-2	ASSLSLGQGYGYT
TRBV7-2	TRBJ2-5	ASSPARGGGARETQY
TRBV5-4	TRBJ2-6	ASSLNAARPGEFIRSGANVLT
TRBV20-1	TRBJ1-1	SARDAGDYMNTEAF
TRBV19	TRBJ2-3	ASSPPSGFTDTQY
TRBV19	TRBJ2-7	ASMKGQGYYEQY
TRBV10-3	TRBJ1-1	AIQGRLEAF
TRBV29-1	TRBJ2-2	SVTTGVTGELF
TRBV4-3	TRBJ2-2	ASSQAAPSADTGELF
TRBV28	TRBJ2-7	ASSLLGDGPYEQY
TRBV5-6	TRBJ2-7	ASSPLGQDSYEQY
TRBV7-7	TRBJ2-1	ASSSGAGEQF
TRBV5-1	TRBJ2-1	ASSSTDYSYNEQF
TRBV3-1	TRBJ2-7	ASSQTSSALSYEQY
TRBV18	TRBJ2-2	ASSQERLGTYATGELF
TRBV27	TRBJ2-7	ASSSPGTGYYEQY